This passage covers 14 T cell receptor beta chains from one sample sequenced in a study of T-cell memory formation after mild COVID-19. TCRdb itself ran the 5' RACE reads through MiXCR, one entry per CDR3 protein. The sample yields roughly 110,000 distinct CDR3 sequences, roughly 14% seen once. What was sequenced was PBMCs or a T cell subset sorted from them (not recorded which). The receptor source for this set is a young man who had mild COVID-19 (a few samples of this study predate the infection). Cell type and time point are not known.

In its sample, this clonotype was seen many times. The CDR3 coding sequence is TGTGCCAGCAGCTTAGGCCAGGGTCCGGCGAACACCGGGGAGCTGTTTTTT. Amino acid sequence: CASSLGQGPANTGELFF. The chain joins TRBV11-2 to TRBJ2-2; a weak D match, TRBD1 (5 bases). This CDR3 comprises 17 residues. Germline-derived CDR1 and CDR2 are SGHAT and FQNNGV. V shed 1 base and J shed 0 bases, with 12 bases lying between them.

This sequence joins TRBV6-4 and TRBJ2-3; 8 bases are a match to TRBD1. Germline V gene data show CDR1 as MRHNA and CDR2 as SNTAGT. Germline trimming cut 0 bases from V and 1 base from J; bases unmatched to any gene: 6. The CDR3 has 17 residues. The CDR3 protein is CASSDSSTTGGTDTQYF. CDR3 DNA sequence: TGTGCCAGCAGTGACTCGAGTACGACAGGGGGCACAGATACGCAGTATTTT.

The rearrangement links TRBV4-3 to TRBJ1-3; no clear D gene. V lost 0 bases, J lost 1 base, and 10 bases lay in between. Germline V gene lookup returns CDR1 LGHNA and CDR2 YSLEER. The CDR3 totals 16 residues. CDR3 bases: TGCGCCAGCAGCCAAGAGACAACGGGGTCTGGAAACACCATATATTTT. It yields the protein CASSQETTGSGNTIYF.

The J gene is TRBJ2-3, the V gene TRBV5-5, with TRBD2 matching 7 bases. After removal of 1 base from V and 4 bases from J, the junction contained 6 bases not matched to a gene. This CDR3 is 15 amino acids long. The germline V gene encodes CDR1 SGHKS and CDR2 YYEKEE (reference sequence). The CDR3 is CASSLTSVISDTQYF. CDR3 in DNA: TGTGCCAGCAGCTTGACTAGCGTCATCTCAGATACGCAGTATTTT.

The table lists this clonotype with a count of one. The CDR3 here is CASSLRRLSSYNEQFF. Written as DNA, the CDR3 is TGTGCCAGCAGTTTACGACGGCTTAGCTCCTACAATGAGCAGTTCTTC. This chain joins TRBV28 and TRBJ2-1; D not resolved. The CDR3 consists of 16 residues. The V gene's germline CDR1 is MDHEN and CDR2 SYDVKM. Trimming took 2 bases from V and 0 from J, leaving 11 bases between them.

V usage is TRBV28 and J usage is TRBJ1-1; TRBD1 is a possible D gene (5 bases). CDR1 MDHEN and CDR2 SYDVKM come from the germline V gene. V shed 7 bases and J shed 9 bases, with 18 bases lying between them. The CDR3 spans 13 residues. CDR3 region: CASTNRGAAKAFF. DNA of the CDR3: TGTGCCAGCACCAATAGGGGCGCAGCGAAAGCTTTCTTT.

This clonotype was found many times. The DNA for the CDR3 is TGTGCCAGCAGTTTATTAGGTGTTACTGGGGCCAACGTCCTGACTTTC. As protein: CASSLLGVTGANVLTF. The genes are TRBV28 and TRBJ2-6; D uncertain. Germline V gives CDR1 MDHEN, CDR2 SYDVKM. The CDR3 is 16 amino acids. Trimming took 1 base from V and 2 from J, leaving 9 bases between them. The complete variable domain, with remaining parts taken from reference TRBV28 and TRBJ2-6, reads DVKVTQSSRYLVKRTGEKVFLECVQDMDHENMFWYRQDPGLGLRLIYFSYDVKMKEKGDIPEGYSVSREKKERFSLILESASTNQTSMYLCASSLLGVTGANVLTFGAGSRLTVL.

The sample holds many counts of this clonotype. V and J are TRBV7-2 and TRBJ2-2; 10 bases are a match to TRBD2. Germline lookup yields CDR1 SGHTA and CDR2 FQGNSA. The CDR3 runs to 15 residues. V was pared by 5 bases and J by 4 bases, with 4 bases of the junction left unmatched. In nucleotides, the CDR3 is TGTGCCAGCAGCGGACTAGCGGCAGGCACCGGGGAGCTGTTTTTT. It codes for CASSGLAAGTGELFF.

The chain carries TRBV10-3 and TRBJ2-7; TRBD2 matches 11 bases. This CDR3 is 18 amino acids long. V lost 6 bases to trimming and J lost 3 bases; unmatched junction nucleotides: 16. Germline V gene lookup returns CDR1 ENHRY and CDR2 SYGVKD. CDR3 DNA: TGTGCCATCAGGTCAGGGACTAGCGGAGGGGTGTATGGCTACGAGCAGTACTTC. This codes for CAIRSGTSGGVYGYEQYF.

This clonotype was counted a few times. This chain joins TRBV27 and TRBJ1-6; possible D gene TRBD1, 6 bases. Trimming stripped 3 bases from V and 10 bases from J, with 13 bases between. The germline V gene encodes CDR1 MNHEY and CDR2 SMNVEV (reference sequence). CDR3 length: 14 residues. CDR3 sequence: CASSFRGPGSPLHF. The CDR3 DNA follows: TGTGCCAGCAGTTTCAGGGGCCCTGGGTCACCCCTCCACTTT.

The chain couples TRBV6-5 to TRBJ1-1, with 11 bases fitting TRBD1. Germline loops: CDR1 MNHEY, CDR2 SVGAGI. The CDR3 runs to 17 residues. With V trimmed by 2 bases and J by 2 bases, 7 bases remained unmatched. DNA for the CDR3: TGTGCCAGCAGTTACAAAAGGACAGGGGGCCGTAACACTGAAGCTTTCTTT. This codes for CASSYKRTGGRNTEAFF.

This clonotype was observed a few times. The chain is built from TRBV25-1 and TRBJ2-7; D remains ambiguous. This CDR3 is built from 13 residues. Trimming cost V 1 base and J 1 base, with 5 bases left between them. Germline CDR1 is MGHDK and CDR2 is SYGVNS. CDR3 loop: CASSEWGSYEQYV. The CDR3 nucleotides are TGTGCCAGCAGTGAATGGGGATCCTACGAGCAGTACGTC.

In its sample, this clonotype was seen once. V and J are TRBV4-1 and TRBJ1-2; D is uncertain. The V gene's germline CDR1 is MGHRA and CDR2 YSYEKL. Trimming took 1 base from V and 6 from J, leaving 9 bases between them. This CDR3 contains 13 residues. CDR3 loop: CASSQGGSDGYTF. For the CDR3, the DNA is TGCGCCAGCAGCCAAGGCGGTTCAGATGGCTACACCTTC.

V is TRBV19 and J is TRBJ1-5; no definite D call. Trimming cost V 5 bases and J 9 bases, with 17 bases left between them. The CDR3 totals 14 residues. Germline CDR1 reads LNHDA; CDR2 reads SQIVND (reference sequence). In nucleotides, the CDR3 is TGTGCCAGTAGTGACGGACTTCCCGGAGGGCCCCAGCATTTT. Residues: CASSDGLPGGPQHF.